These T cell receptor beta chains were read from a single sample in a study of early T cells in non-severe SARS-CoV-2 infection. MiXCR, run by TCRdb on the 5' RACE reads, gives a single entry per CDR3 protein. The profile shows 50,000 to 65,000 distinct CDR3 sequences, around 13% of them singletons. The sequencing input was whole blood. The receptors here all came from an adult who was a healthcare worker with PCR-confirmed SARS-CoV-2 infection or an uninfected control (not recorded which). CDR3s include the opening cysteine and the closing phenylalanine or tryptophan. A D gene is named only where the DNA matches it firmly. Only some rows state a clone size, as once, few, many or a class for expanded clones.

cdr3_length	clone_size	v_call	d_call	j_call	cdr3_nt	cdr3_aa
14	.	TRBV6-5	.	TRBJ2-7	TGTGCCAGCAGTTACGGCGGGGTCTACTACGAGCAGTACTTC	CASSYGGVYYEQYF
12	many	TRBV3-1	.	TRBJ1-2	TGTGCCAGCAGCCAAGGGCCCAATGGCTACACCTTC	CASSQGPNGYTF
15	many	TRBV12-3/TRBV12-4	.	TRBJ1-6	TGTGCCAGCAGTTTAAGCAGGCCGATCGGTTCACCCCTCCACTTT	CASSLSRPIGSPLHF
13	few	TRBV9	TRBD1	TRBJ2-7	TGTGCCAGCAGCGTAACAGGGGCCTACGAGCAGTACTTC	CASSVTGAYEQYF
17	few	TRBV30	.	TRBJ2-2	TGTGCCTGGAGTGTACTGGTAATGGCAGGGGCCACCGGGGAGCTGTTTTTT	CAWSVLVMAGATGELFF
17	many	TRBV20-1	TRBD1	TRBJ2-6	TGCAGTGCTAGTACCGGGACAGGACGCTCTGGGGCCAACGTCCTGACTTTC	CSASTGTGRSGANVLTF
15	many	TRBV6-5	.	TRBJ1-3	TGTGCCAGCAGAGTATCAGGGCACTCTGGAAACACCATATATTTT	CASRVSGHSGNTIYF
15	many	TRBV9	.	TRBJ1-2	TGTGCCAGCAGCGTGGTACCAGGGGCAAACTATGGCTACACCTTC	CASSVVPGANYGYTF
14	few	TRBV19	.	TRBJ1-5	TGTGCCAGTAGTCCACCCCCCGGGGGCCAGCCCCAGCATTTT	CASSPPPGGQPQHF
16	few	TRBV20-1	TRBD2	TRBJ2-3	TGCAGTGCTACCGGACTAGCGGGGGGGCCGACAGATACGCAGTATTTT	CSATGLAGGPTDTQYF
14	many	TRBV27	.	TRBJ1-5	TGTGCCAGCAGTACCCAGGGAGGCAATCAGCCCCAGCATTTT	CASSTQGGNQPQHF
14	few	TRBV7-9	.	TRBJ2-7	TGTGCCAGCAGCTCGAGTCTCACGGCCTACGAGCAGTACTTC	CASSSSLTAYEQYF